These 31 T cell receptor beta chains came from one sample sequenced in a study of blood T cell repertoires in COVID-19. The protocol was immunoSEQ multiplex PCR, while the TCRdb copy is restricted to in-frame clones and leaves out a portion. The sample lists about 99,000 clones; more than 85% were seen once. Sequencing used peripheral blood. The receptors originated from a human donor in a cohort sampled during active COVID-19.

The genes are TRBV5-1 and TRBJ2-7; 13 positions agree with TRBD2. Trimming at V came to 4 bases and at J to 4 bases, leaving 5 bases not matched to a gene. The germline V gene has CDR1 SGHRS and CDR2 YFSETQ. The CDR3 spans 15 residues. The CDR3 region has the DNA TGCGCCAGCAGCCCGGGACTAGCGGGGATTTACGAGCAGTACTTC. Protein: CASSPGLAGIYEQYF. The whole variable domain, filled in from reference TRBV5-1 and TRBJ2-7, reads KAGVTQTPRYLIKTRGQQVTLSCSPISGHRSVSWYQQTPGQGLQFLFEYFSETQRNKGNFPGRFSGRQFSNSRSEMNVSTLELGDSALYLCASSPGLAGIYEQYFGPGTRLTVT.

This clone is judged medium-sized. The rearrangement links TRBV5-1 to TRBJ1-2; no definite D call. The CDR3 contains 13 residues. V lost 5 bases, J lost 7 bases, and 15 bases lay in between. From germline, CDR1 is SGHRS and CDR2 YFSETQ. CDR3 sequence reads: CASRQSGGSGYTF. As DNA, the CDR3 is TGCGCCAGCAGACAGTCAGGAGGTAGTGGCTACACCTTC. The full variable domain, rest sourced from reference TRBV5-1 and TRBJ1-2, is KAGVTQTPRYLIKTRGQQVTLSCSPISGHRSVSWYQQTPGQGLQFLFEYFSETQRNKGNFPGRFSGRQFSNSRSEMNVSTLELGDSALYLCASRQSGGSGYTFGSGTRLTVV.

The rearrangement links TRBV7-3 to TRBJ1-2, with 8 bases fitting TRBD1. The CDR3 spans 17 residues. The V gene end was trimmed by 2 bases and the J gene end by 0 bases; junction bases not matched to a gene: 8. Germline lookup yields CDR1 SGHTA and CDR2 FQGTGA. CDR3 protein: CASSLRAGTGTNYGYTF. The CDR3 coding sequence is TGTGCCAGCAGCTTACGGGCCGGGACAGGAACTAACTATGGCTACACCTTC.

V gene TRBV18 combines with J gene TRBJ2-7; 11 positions match TRBD2. This CDR3 is built from 14 residues. J gave up 6 bases and V 3 bases, and 4 bases lay outside the gene matches. Germline CDR1 is KGHSH and CDR2 is LQKENI. The CDR3 loop is CASSPSGGASEQYF. CDR3 coding DNA: TGTGCCAGCTCACCTAGCGGGGGGGCCTCCGAGCAGTACTTC.

The chain carries TRBV6-1 and TRBJ2-3, with D maybe TRBD1 (6 bases). V shed 0 bases and J shed 2 bases, with 15 bases lying between them. This CDR3 is 17 amino acids long. Germline CDR1 reads MNHNS; CDR2 reads SASEGT. CDR3 DNA: TGTGCCAGCAGTGAAGCCCCCTTTGGGGGCCCCACAGATACGCAGTATTTT. Encoded protein: CASSEAPFGGPTDTQYF.

The rearrangement joins TRBV5-6 to TRBJ2-1, with D possibly matching TRBD1 (6 bases). CDR3 size: 16 residues. In germline, CDR1 is SGHDT, CDR2 YYEEEE. V was trimmed by 0 bases and J by 2 bases, leaving 12 bases between them. The CDR3 DNA sequence: TGTGCCAGCAGCTTGGGACAAACAGGGCCCTACAATGAGCAGTTCTTC. Translated: CASSLGQTGPYNEQFF.

In the case of this clone: The junction does not match germline at one end; this may be a read error. The rearrangement joins TRBV14 to TRBJ2-3; D gene ambiguous. Germline-derived CDR1 and CDR2 are SGHDN and FVKESK. The CDR3 covers 15 residues. The DNA of the CDR3 is TGTGCCAGCAGTCAAGACATAACTAGCACAGATACGCAGTATTTT. Residues: CASSQDITSTDTQYF.

The chain uses TRBV28 and TRBJ2-7, with 8 nucleotides matching TRBD1. V trimming: 5 bases; J trimming: 3 bases; junction bases outside the gene matches: 12. The CDR3 runs to 16 residues. The germline CDR1 and CDR2 sequences are MDHEN and SYDVKM. CDR3: CASSQETDRENYEQYF. DNA of the CDR3: TGTGCCAGCAGTCAGGAGACGGACAGGGAGAACTACGAGCAGTACTTC.

The chain employs TRBV6-5 and TRBJ1-1, with D possibly being TRBD1 (6 bases). Trimming took off 2 bases at V and 3 bases at J, with 13 bases between the two ends. The CDR3 has 15 residues. From germline, CDR1 is MNHEY and CDR2 SVGAGI. The DNA of the CDR3 is TGTGCCAGCAGTTACGCGACAGGTACGCACACTGAAGCTTTCTTT. The encoded protein is CASSYATGTHTEAFF.

The rearrangement uses TRBV2 and TRBJ1-1; TRBD1 matches at 7 bases. V lost 7 bases and J lost 5; bases outside the gene matches: 7. CDR1 is SNHLY and CDR2 is FYNNEI in the germline V gene. The CDR3 totals 13 residues. The CDR3: CASMRDRGTEAFF. The DNA for the CDR3 is TGTGCCAGCATGCGGGACAGAGGGACTGAAGCTTTCTTT.

The chain uses TRBV7-9 and TRBJ1-3; 9 bases agree with TRBD1. V shed 1 base and J 7 bases; nucleotides not matched to a gene: 5. Germline V CDR1 and CDR2: SEHNR, FQNEAQ (reference sequence). The CDR3 length is 15 residues. CDR3 residues: CASSLDGTGTNTIYF. CDR3 bases: TGTGCCAGCAGCTTAGACGGGACAGGGACGAACACCATATATTTT.

This chain joins TRBV18 and TRBJ1-2; no definite D call. The CDR3 sequence is 15 residues long. The V gene's germline CDR1 is KGHSH and CDR2 LQKENI. V was pared by 3 bases and J by 0 bases, with 11 bases between. CDR3 sequence: CASSPGTPSNYGYTF. DNA of the CDR3: TGTGCCAGCTCACCGGGCACCCCCTCTAACTATGGCTACACCTTC.

This chain joins TRBV10-3 and TRBJ2-1; 13 nucleotides match TRBD2. The CDR3 sequence is 16 residues long. Unmatched junction bases numbered 8, after V lost 5 bases and J lost 7 bases. CDR1 ENHRY and CDR2 SYGVKD come from the germline V gene. CDR3 residues: CAISYTSGRARNEQFF. CDR3 sequence (DNA): TGTGCCATCAGTTATACTAGCGGGAGGGCGAGAAATGAGCAGTTCTTC.

V and J are TRBV3-1 (or the pseudogene TRBV3-2) and TRBJ2-4, with TRBD1 as a possible D gene (5 bases). The V end lost 4 bases, the J end lost 8 bases, and 18 bases lay between the germline ends. The CDR3 spans 15 residues. Germline values: CDR1 LGHDT, CDR2 YNNKEL (reference sequence). CDR3 nucleotides: TGTGCCAGCAGCCTAATAGGGGCCGGCCGGGACATTCAGTACTTC. Its translation: CASSLIGAGRDIQYF.

Many counts were recorded for this clone. The genes are TRBV7-9 and TRBJ2-7; D may be TRBD1 (5 bases). Germline V gene lookup returns CDR1 SEHNR and CDR2 FQNEAQ (reference sequence). There are 15 residues in the CDR3. Trimming left V 1 base short and J 2 bases short, with 12 bases between. The CDR3 loop reads CASSLGADRTYEQYF. CDR3 coding DNA: TGTGCCAGCAGCTTAGGGGCCGACAGAACCTACGAGCAGTACTTC.

The gene calls are TRBV15 and TRBJ1-1; 7 positions match TRBD1. The ends lost 3 bases at V and 1 base at J; junction bases unmatched: 2. The CDR3 has 14 amino acids. From germline, CDR1 is LNHNV and CDR2 YYDKDF (reference sequence). Written as DNA, the CDR3 is TGTGCCACCAGCAGCAGACAGGGGAACACTGAAGCTTTCTTT. Its protein is CATSSRQGNTEAFF.

The chain has TRBV19 and TRBJ1-1; D gene uncertain. Trimming pared 3 bases from V and 1 base from J, leaving 12 bases between. CDR1 LNHDA and CDR2 SQIVND come from the germline V gene (reference sequence). CDR3 length: 15 amino acids. CDR3 sequence (DNA): TGTGCCAGTAGTATTGGATTCGGAGGGAACACTGAAGCTTTCTTT. It encodes CASSIGFGGNTEAFF. The complete variable domain, with remaining parts taken from reference TRBV19 and TRBJ1-1, reads DGGITQSPKYLFRKEGQNVTLSCEQNLNHDAMYWYRQDPGQGLRLIYYSQIVNDFQKGDIAEGYSVSREKKESFPLTVTSAQKNPTAFYLCASSIGFGGNTEAFFGQGTRLTVV.

The J gene is TRBJ1-1, the V gene TRBV28; TRBD1 agrees at 7 bases. V lost 7 bases, J lost 0 bases, and 2 bases stayed unmatched. Germline V gene lookup returns CDR1 MDHEN and CDR2 SYDVKM. The CDR3 loop spans 13 amino acids. The chain's CDR3 is CASIGGLNTEAFF. The CDR3 coding sequence is TGTGCCAGCATAGGGGGCTTGAACACTGAAGCTTTCTTT. The whole variable domain, filled in from reference TRBV28 and TRBJ1-1, reads DVKVTQSSRYLVKRTGEKVFLECVQDMDHENMFWYRQDPGLGLRLIYFSYDVKMKEKGDIPEGYSVSREKKERFSLILESASTNQTSMYLCASIGGLNTEAFFGQGTRLTVV.

This chain uses TRBV11-2 with TRBJ1-1; TRBD1 is a possible D gene (5 bases). V gave up 3 bases and J gave up 8 bases, with 10 bases separating them. Germline lookup yields CDR1 SGHAT and CDR2 FQNNGV. The CDR3 is 12 residues long. Here the CDR3 reads CASSFGGVEAFF. The CDR3 region has the DNA TGTGCCAGCAGCTTTGGAGGGGTGGAAGCTTTCTTT. Together with reference TRBV11-2 and TRBJ1-1, the CDR3 gives the full variable domain: EAGVAQSPRYKIIEKRQSVAFWCNPISGHATLYWYQQILGQGPKLLIQFQNNGVVDDSQLPKDRFSAERLKGVDSTLKIQPAKLEDSAVYLCASSFGGVEAFFGQGTRLTVV.

The chain uses TRBV7-8 and TRBJ2-2; D may be TRBD1 (6 bases). V lost 3 bases, J lost 5 bases, and 10 bases lay in between. This CDR3 has 14 amino acids. Germline-derived CDR1 and CDR2 are SGHVS and FQNEAQ. CDR3 amino acids: CASSLTRGTGELFF. For the CDR3, the DNA is TGTGCCAGCAGCTTGACGAGGGGGACCGGGGAGCTGTTTTTT.

This chain connects TRBV19 to TRBJ1-2; a weak D match, TRBD1 (5 bases). Germline values: CDR1 LNHDA, CDR2 SQIVND (reference sequence). CDR3 size: 12 residues. V was trimmed by 7 bases and J by 5 bases, leaving 11 bases between them. CDR3 coding DNA: TGTGCCAGTATCAACCCAGGGTATGGCTACACCTTC. This gives the protein CASINPGYGYTF.

This clone occurred once. The gene calls are TRBV7-6 and TRBJ2-1; D not certain. V lost 3 bases and J lost 0, with 9 bases in between. Germline assignment: CDR1 SGHVS and CDR2 FNYEAQ. The CDR3 contains 15 residues. The DNA for the CDR3 is TGTGCCAGCAGCTTGTCTCCGAGCTCCTACAATGAGCAGTTCTTC. Its translation is CASSLSPSSYNEQFF.

This chain uses TRBV28 with TRBJ2-7; TRBD1 agrees at 7 bases. The CDR3 is 16 amino acids. V shed 7 bases and J 2 bases; nucleotides not matched to a gene: 14. Germline CDR1 reads MDHEN; CDR2 reads SYDVKM. The CDR3 spells CASTPQGPYLTYEQYF. Here the CDR3 DNA reads TGTGCCAGCACCCCACAGGGGCCCTACCTCACCTACGAGCAGTACTTC.

This chain's CDR3 is CASSPETGLAEAFF. CDR3 coding DNA: TGCGCCAGCAGCCCTGAGACAGGGTTGGCTGAAGCTTTCTTT. The V call is TRBV4-1, the J call TRBJ1-1; 7 nucleotides line up with TRBD1. The CDR3 has 14 residues. V lost 4 bases, J lost 6 bases, and 8 bases stayed unmatched. The V gene's germline CDR1 is MGHRA and CDR2 YSYEKL.

This clone was seen once. The chain has TRBV25-1 and TRBJ2-7; 9 positions match TRBD1. V gave up 6 bases and J gave up 0 bases; unmatched junction bases: 3. Germline V gene lookup returns CDR1 MGHDK and CDR2 SYGVNS. The CDR3 is 14 amino acids. CDR3 nucleotide sequence: TGTGCCAGCAGAGGACAGGGGCGCTCCTACGAGCAGTACTTC. Translating gives CASRGQGRSYEQYF.

V and J are TRBV11-1 and TRBJ2-1; 13 nucleotides match TRBD2. Germline V gene sequence: CDR1 SGHAT, CDR2 FQDESV (reference sequence). The CDR3 spans 15 residues. V lost 5 bases to trimming and J lost 9 bases; unmatched junction nucleotides: 7. CDR3 in DNA: TGTGCCAGCAGCCCACTAGCGGGAGGGCCAGGTGAGCAGTTCTTC. Translation: CASSPLAGGPGEQFF.

This clone was detected many times. Distinct nucleotide sequences in the sample also encode this CDR3. The chain carries TRBV2 and TRBJ2-1, with TRBD2 identical over 7 bases. The CDR3 totals 10 residues. From germline, CDR1 is SNHLY and CDR2 FYNNEI. J gave up 9 bases and V 8 bases, and 1 base lay outside the gene matches. In nucleotides, the CDR3 is TGTGCCAGCGGCGGGGGTGAGCAGTTCTTC. Amino acids: CASGGGEQFF.

CDR3 in amino acids: CASSTGLAGYNEQFF. The CDR3, as DNA: TGTGCCAGCAGCACCGGACTAGCGGGGTATAATGAGCAGTTCTTC. V usage is TRBV6-5 and J usage is TRBJ2-1, with 12 bases fitting TRBD2. Germline values: CDR1 MNHEY, CDR2 SVGAGI. The CDR3 spans 15 residues. J was trimmed by 7 bases and V by 6 bases; bases with no gene match: 7.

This rearrangement joins TRBV6-5 to TRBJ2-1, with TRBD2 matching over 13 bases. Germline loops: CDR1 MNHEY, CDR2 SVGAGI. V was clipped by 6 bases and J by 8 bases; unmatched bases: 7. This CDR3 contains 15 residues. DNA of the CDR3: TGTGCCAGCAGCTCCGGACTAGCGGGAGAATATGAGCAGTTCTTC. Protein sequence: CASSSGLAGEYEQFF.

This clone was counted a single time. This chain uses TRBV7-3 with TRBJ1-1; 8 nucleotides line up with TRBD1. Unmatched junction bases numbered 5, after V lost 7 bases and J lost 4 bases. CDR3 size: 13 residues. The germline V gene has CDR1 SGHTA and CDR2 FQGTGA. This chain's CDR3 is CASKQTGVTEAFF. Here the CDR3 DNA reads TGTGCCAGCAAGCAGACAGGGGTCACTGAAGCTTTCTTT.

The chain combines TRBV19 with TRBJ2-5; TRBD1 is a possible D gene (6 bases). This CDR3 has 18 amino acids. V lost 3 bases to trimming and J lost 0 bases, with 20 bases between them. CDR1 is LNHDA and CDR2 is SQIVND in the germline V gene (reference sequence). The DNA for the CDR3 is TGTGCCAGTAGTATGAATCTTTGGGACATCCGGTACCAAGAGACCCAGTACTTC. It specifies CASSMNLWDIRYQETQYF.